This T cell receptor (beta chain) was captured in a study of monozygotic twins with inflammatory bowel disease. This CDR3 is built from 13 residues. Germline CDR1 and CDR2: SEHNR and FQNEAQ (reference sequence). In regard to this clonotype: Its specificity is not known.

Per-sample cDNA came from eight separate reactions. TCRdb reanalyzed the 5' RACE reads, giving one entry per CDR3 protein sequence and no DNA. Recorded for this sample: over 150,000 distinct CDR3 sequences. Findings and caveats of the study: Among the T cells, different subtypes could not be distinguished.

Per donor, approximately 2.6 ml of blood was collected and frozen. V usage is TRBV7-9 and J usage is TRBJ1-1. Sequenced sample: blood. This sequence originates from a human donor with ulcerative colitis or Crohn's disease, or a healthy co-twin of an affected twin (not recorded which). The CDR3 spells CASSPTSNTEAFF.